The rows below give T cell receptor beta chains drawn from one sample of a study of blood T cell repertoires in COVID-19. Produced via immunoSEQ multiplex PCR; TCRdb's table is partial and in-frame only. Of roughly 45,000 clones in the sample, just over 85% were seen once. The material sequenced was peripheral blood. These receptors were obtained from a woman of 80 years or more with COVID-19, enrolled during active disease. Both conserved end residues are part of each CDR3. The D gene is left open where the match is weak. The listing skips clone size in some rows; elsewhere it reads once, few, many or a size class.

>few|NA|TRBV6-2/TRBV6-3|TRBJ1-2
CASSANWYGYTF
TGTGCCAGCAGTGCCAACTGGTACGGCTACACCTTC
>NA|TRBD1|TRBV12-5|TRBJ1-6
CASGLPGQGASSPLHF
TGTGCTAGTGGTTTGCCGGGACAGGGGGCGTCTTCACCCCTCCACTTT
>NA|NA|TRBV29-1|TRBJ2-2
CSVVTPNTGELFF
TGCAGCGTTGTGACACCGAACACCGGGGAGCTGTTTTTT
>NA|TRBD2|TRBV6-5|TRBJ2-7
CASTKGSGRTGEQYF
TGTGCCAGCACCAAGGGTAGCGGGAGAACGGGGGAGCAGTACTTC
>NA|NA|TRBV6-5|TRBJ2-7
CASSYIAKAGSHEQYF
TGTGCCAGCAGTTACATAGCAAAGGCAGGGTCCCACGAGCAGTACTTC
>NA|NA|TRBV18|TRBJ2-7
CASSPATLNEQYF
TGTGCCAGCTCACCTGCGACTTTGAACGAGCAGTACTTC
>few|NA|TRBV4-2|TRBJ1-2
CASSQVGVGGNFNYGYTF
TGTGCCAGCAGCCAAGTAGGAGTGGGAGGGAATTTTAACTATGGCTACACCTTC
>few|TRBD1|TRBV18|TRBJ2-1
CASSQDRGDNEQFF
TGTGCCAGCTCCCAGGACAGGGGGGACAATGAGCAGTTCTTC
>few|NA|TRBV3-1/TRBV3-2|TRBJ2-7
CASSPDSFYEQYF
TGTGCCAGCAGCCCGGACAGTTTTTACGAGCAGTACTTC
>NA|TRBD2|TRBV6-1|TRBJ2-5
CASAPSSGARETQYF
TGTGCCAGCGCTCCATCTAGCGGGGCAAGGGAGACCCAGTACTTC
>NA|TRBD1|TRBV29-1|TRBJ2-1
CSVGRQGPYNEQFF
TGCAGCGTTGGACGACAGGGACCCTACAATGAGCAGTTCTTC
>NA|NA|TRBV7-9|TRBJ1-1
CASSPHTGKNTEAFF
TGTGCCAGCAGCCCACATACAGGGAAGAACACTGAAGCTTTCTTT
>NA|NA|TRBV5-6|TRBJ1-5
CASSLLSGDYQPQHF
TGTGCCAGCAGCTTGTTGTCAGGGGATTATCAGCCCCAGCATTTT
>few|TRBD1|TRBV19|TRBJ2-2
CASSILGVGQGNTGELFF
TGTGCCAGTAGTATACTTGGGGTGGGACAGGGGAACACCGGGGAGCTGTTTTTT
>once|NA|TRBV9|TRBJ1-2
CASSVRIGTGGGGYTF
TGTGCCAGCAGCGTAAGGATCGGGACCGGGGGTGGCGGCTACACCTTC
>NA|TRBD1|TRBV6-5|TRBJ1-6
CASRPPTGDNSPLHF
TGTGCCAGCAGACCACCCACAGGGGACAATTCACCCCTCCACTTT
>NA|TRBD2|TRBV23-1|TRBJ2-7
CASIKIAGVIPYEQYF
TGCGCCAGCATAAAAATAGCGGGAGTAATCCCCTACGAGCAGTACTTC
>NA|NA|TRBV7-5|TRBJ1-2
CARSLVGTGGDLRRVNYGYTF
TGTGCCAGAAGCTTAGTGGGGACAGGGGGCGACTTACGACGTGTGAACTATGGCTACACCTTC
>NA|NA|TRBV27|TRBJ2-1
CASRNAAQFYNEQFF
TGTGCCAGCAGAAACGCGGCCCAGTTCTACAATGAGCAGTTCTTC
>NA|NA|TRBV12-1|TRBJ2-1
CASSFLAGISYNEQFF
TGTGCCAGCAGCTTTTTAGCGGGGATCTCCTACAATGAGCAGTTCTTC
>NA|NA|TRBV18|TRBJ2-1
CASSPQAGERNEQFF
TGTGCCAGCTCACCACAGGCAGGGGAGAGGAATGAGCAGTTCTTC
>NA|TRBD1|TRBV25-1|TRBJ1-1
CASSETGTAKAFF
TGTGCCAGCAGTGAAACAGGGACAGCTAAAGCTTTCTTT
>NA|TRBD1|TRBV7-9|TRBJ1-6
CASEGQSNSPLHF
TGTGCCAGCGAGGGACAGTCTAATTCACCCCTCCACTTT
>NA|NA|TRBV5-5|TRBJ1-2
CASSFQQGDYGYTF
TGTGCCAGCAGCTTTCAGCAAGGAGACTATGGCTACACCTTC
>NA|NA|TRBV6-1|TRBJ1-2
CASSEPGVNYGYTF
TGTGCCAGCAGTGAACCAGGGGTTAACTATGGCTACACCTTC
>NA|TRBD1|TRBV4-1|TRBJ1-6
CASSRDPGTEPYNSPLHF
TGCGCCAGCAGCCGGGACCCCGGGACAGAACCTTATAATTCACCCCTCCACTTT
>NA|TRBD2|TRBV5-1|TRBJ2-1
CASSLEGTSGIYNEQFF
TGCGCCAGCAGCTTGGAAGGGACTAGCGGGATCTACAATGAGCAGTTCTTC
>few|TRBD1|TRBV4-2|TRBJ1-2
CASSQDSGQGNYGYTF
TGTGCCAGCAGCCAAGATTCGGGACAGGGTAATTATGGCTACACCTTC
>NA|NA|TRBV6-5|TRBJ1-4
CASRSPGRYEKLFF
TGTGCCAGCAGATCTCCCGGGAGGTATGAAAAACTGTTTTTT
>NA|NA|TRBV5-1|TRBJ1-1
CASSLDGAANTEAFF
TGCGCCAGCAGCTTGGATGGAGCGGCCAACACTGAAGCTTTCTTT
>NA|TRBD1|TRBV18|TRBJ1-4
CASSPWTGTNEKLFF
TGTGCCAGCTCACCTTGGACAGGAACTAATGAAAAACTGTTTTTT
>NA|TRBD1|TRBV5-6|TRBJ2-7
CASSLGVDRASYEQYF
TGTGCCAGCAGCTTGGGGGTGGACAGGGCCTCCTACGAGCAGTACTTC
>NA|TRBD1|TRBV15|TRBJ2-3
CATSWGTGQDTQYF
TGTGCCACCAGCTGGGGGACAGGGCAAGATACGCAGTATTTT
>NA|NA|TRBV7-5|TRBJ1-4
CARSQRGRQGLGEKLFF
TGTGCCAGAAGCCAACGGGGGCGACAGGGGTTAGGTGAAAAACTGTTTTTT
>NA|NA|TRBV3-1/TRBV3-2|TRBJ1-2
CASSSLRGNYGYTF
TGTGCCAGCAGCAGTTTAAGGGGGAACTATGGCTACACCTTC
>NA|TRBD2|TRBV5-5|TRBJ2-1
CASSLGLASYNEQFF
TGTGCCAGCAGCTTAGGACTAGCGAGTTACAATGAGCAGTTCTTC
>NA|TRBD1|TRBV5-1|TRBJ1-2
CASSSGGGPFYGYTF
TGCGCCAGCAGCTCCGGAGGGGGCCCCTTCTATGGCTACACCTTC
>NA|TRBD1|TRBV11-3|TRBJ1-1
CASSLGQGENTEAFF
TGTGCCAGCAGCTTGGGCCAGGGGGAGAACACTGAAGCTTTCTTT